This T cell receptor beta chain was identified in a study of blood T cell repertoires in COVID-19. Background on the study: Samples taken during acute and convalescent COVID-19 were collected in the United States, Italy and Spain. The analysed material was cDNA or gDNA that came from T cells, B-cell-depleted T cells, or PBMCs.

In germline, CDR1 is LGHNT, CDR2 FRNRAP. The CDR3 sequence is 15 residues long. V shed 6 bases and J 3 bases; nucleotides not matched to a gene: 7. Under the authors' procedure: How many nucleated cells were present was estimated from reference gene primer amplification. The protocol was immunoSEQ multiplex PCR, while the TCRdb copy is restricted to in-frame clones and leaves out a portion. V, J and clone size were drawn from that table, and D and trimming were deduced from the DNA. Of around 140,000 clones detected, around nine tenths appear once; the ten largest clones hold about 1.5%. This TCR derives from a human donor in a cohort sampled during active COVID-19. The V and J genes are TRBV12-5 and TRBJ1-5, with 8 bases aligning to TRBD1. The specimen was peripheral blood. Written as DNA, the CDR3 is TGTGCTAGTGGCCCGACAGGGGTTAACAATCAGCCCCAGCATTTT. This sequence encodes CASGPTGVNNQPQHF.